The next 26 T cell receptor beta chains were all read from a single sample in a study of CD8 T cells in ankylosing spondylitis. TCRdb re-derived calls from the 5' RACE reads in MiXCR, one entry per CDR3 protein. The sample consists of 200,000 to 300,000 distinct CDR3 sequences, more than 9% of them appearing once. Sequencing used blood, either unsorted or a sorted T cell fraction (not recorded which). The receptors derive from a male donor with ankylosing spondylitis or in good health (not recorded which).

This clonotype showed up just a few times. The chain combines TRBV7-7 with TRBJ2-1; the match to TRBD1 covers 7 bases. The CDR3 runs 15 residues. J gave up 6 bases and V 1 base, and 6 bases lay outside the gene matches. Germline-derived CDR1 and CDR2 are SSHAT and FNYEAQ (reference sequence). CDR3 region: CASSLDGAGGNEQFF. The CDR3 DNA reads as TGTGCCAGCAGCTTAGATGGGGCAGGGGGCAATGAGCAGTTCTTC.

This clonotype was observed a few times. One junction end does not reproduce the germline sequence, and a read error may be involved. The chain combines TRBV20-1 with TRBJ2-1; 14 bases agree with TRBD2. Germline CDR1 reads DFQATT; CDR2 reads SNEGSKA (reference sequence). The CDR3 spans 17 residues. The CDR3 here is CCARARLAGGSYNEQFF. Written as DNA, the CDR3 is TGCTGTGCTAGAGCCCGACTAGCGGGGGGGTCGTACAATGAGCAGTTCTTC.

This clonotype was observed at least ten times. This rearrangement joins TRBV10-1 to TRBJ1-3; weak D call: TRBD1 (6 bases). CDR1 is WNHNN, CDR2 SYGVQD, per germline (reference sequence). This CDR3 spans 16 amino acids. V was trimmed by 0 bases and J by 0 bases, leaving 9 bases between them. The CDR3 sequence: CASSESTGRSGNTIYF. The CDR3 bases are TGCGCCAGCAGTGAGTCGACAGGTCGCTCTGGAAACACCATATATTTT.

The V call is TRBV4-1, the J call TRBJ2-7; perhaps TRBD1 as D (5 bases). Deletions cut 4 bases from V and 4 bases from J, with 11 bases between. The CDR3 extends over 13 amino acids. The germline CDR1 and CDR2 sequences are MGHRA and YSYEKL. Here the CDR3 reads CASSRRQSYEQYF. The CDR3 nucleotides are TGCGCCAGCAGCCGGCGACAGTCTTACGAGCAGTACTTC.

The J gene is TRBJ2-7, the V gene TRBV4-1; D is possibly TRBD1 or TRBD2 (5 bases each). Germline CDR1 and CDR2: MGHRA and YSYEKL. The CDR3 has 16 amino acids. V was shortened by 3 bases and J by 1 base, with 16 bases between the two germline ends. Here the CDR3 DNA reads TGCGCCAGCAGCCAGTTTAGTGCAGGGACGTCCTACGAGCAGTACTTC. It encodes CASSQFSAGTSYEQYF.

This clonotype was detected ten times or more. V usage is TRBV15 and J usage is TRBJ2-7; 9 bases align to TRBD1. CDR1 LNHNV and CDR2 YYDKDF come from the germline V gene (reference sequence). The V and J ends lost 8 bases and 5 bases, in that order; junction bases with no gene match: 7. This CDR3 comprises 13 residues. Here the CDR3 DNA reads TGTGCCACCCAGGACAGGGGAGGACACGAGCAGTACTTC. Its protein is CATQDRGGHEQYF.

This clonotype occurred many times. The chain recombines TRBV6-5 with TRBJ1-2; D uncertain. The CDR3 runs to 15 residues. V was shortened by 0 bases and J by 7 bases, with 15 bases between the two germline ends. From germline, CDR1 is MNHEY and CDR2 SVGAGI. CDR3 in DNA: TGTGCCAGCAGTTACTCGGTGGACGGGCACTCTGGCTACACCTTC. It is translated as CASSYSVDGHSGYTF.

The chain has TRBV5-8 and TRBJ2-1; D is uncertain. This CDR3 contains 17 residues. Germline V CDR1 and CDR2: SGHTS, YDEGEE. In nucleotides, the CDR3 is TGTCCGTGCAGCCTGCCCCCCGGTACCGCCTATCCCGATGAGCAGTTCTTC. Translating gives CPCSLPPGTAYPDEQFF.

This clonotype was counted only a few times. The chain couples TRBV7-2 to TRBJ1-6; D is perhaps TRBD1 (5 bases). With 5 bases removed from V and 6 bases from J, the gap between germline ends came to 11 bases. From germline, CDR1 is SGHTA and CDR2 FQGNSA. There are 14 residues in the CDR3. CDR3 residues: CASSPTGLNSPLHF. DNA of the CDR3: TGTGCCAGCAGCCCGACGGGACTTAATTCACCCCTCCACTTT.

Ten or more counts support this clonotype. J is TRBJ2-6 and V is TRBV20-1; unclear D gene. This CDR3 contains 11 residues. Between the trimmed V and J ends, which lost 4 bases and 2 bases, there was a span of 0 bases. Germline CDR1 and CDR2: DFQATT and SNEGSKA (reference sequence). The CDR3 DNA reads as TGCAGTGCTACTGGGGCCAACGTCCTGACTTTC. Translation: CSATGANVLTF.

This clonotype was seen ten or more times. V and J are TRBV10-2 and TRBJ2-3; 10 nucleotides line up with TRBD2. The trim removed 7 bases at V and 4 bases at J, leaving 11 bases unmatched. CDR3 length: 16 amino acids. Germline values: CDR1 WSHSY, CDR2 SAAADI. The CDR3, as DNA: TGCGCCAGCACCCTCCCCCAAGCGGGAGGGTCAGATACGCAGTATTTT. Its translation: CASTLPQAGGSDTQYF.

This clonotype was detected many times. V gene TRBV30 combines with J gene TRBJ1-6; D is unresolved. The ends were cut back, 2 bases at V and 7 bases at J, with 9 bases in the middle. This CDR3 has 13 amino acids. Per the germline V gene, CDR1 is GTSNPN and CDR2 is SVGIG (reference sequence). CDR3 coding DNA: TGTGCCTGGAGTTTGGCAGTAAATTCACCCCTCCACTTT. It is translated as CAWSLAVNSPLHF.

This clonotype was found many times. CDR3 nucleotides: TGTGCCATCAGAAACGGGACGACCCTCGGGGAGCAGTTCTTC. This gives the protein CAIRNGTTLGEQFF. The rearrangement uses TRBV10-3 and TRBJ2-1; TRBD1 or TRBD2 may be the D gene (5 bases each). The CDR3 covers 14 residues. Trimming left V 6 bases short and J 10 bases short, with 19 bases between. The germline V gene has CDR1 ENHRY and CDR2 SYGVKD.

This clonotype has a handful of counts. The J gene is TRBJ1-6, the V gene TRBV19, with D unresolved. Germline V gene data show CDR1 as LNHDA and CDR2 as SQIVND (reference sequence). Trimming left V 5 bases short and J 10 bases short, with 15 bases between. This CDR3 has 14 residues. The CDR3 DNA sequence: TGTGCCAGTAGTCAGGCGGGGATGGTGTCACCCCTCCACTTT. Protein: CASSQAGMVSPLHF.

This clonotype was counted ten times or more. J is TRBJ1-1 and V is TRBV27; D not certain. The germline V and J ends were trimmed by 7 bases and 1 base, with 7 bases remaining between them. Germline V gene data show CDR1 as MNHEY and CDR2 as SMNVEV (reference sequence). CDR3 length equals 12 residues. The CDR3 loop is CASKRGNTEAFF. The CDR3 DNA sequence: TGTGCCAGCAAGCGCGGGAACACTGAAGCTTTCTTT.

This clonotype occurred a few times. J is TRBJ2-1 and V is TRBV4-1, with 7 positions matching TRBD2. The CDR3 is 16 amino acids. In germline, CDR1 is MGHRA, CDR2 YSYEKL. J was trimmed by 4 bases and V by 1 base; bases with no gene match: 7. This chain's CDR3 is CASSQGQTSPYNEQFF. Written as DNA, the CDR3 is TGCGCCAGCAGCCAAGGTCAGACTAGCCCTTACAATGAGCAGTTCTTC.

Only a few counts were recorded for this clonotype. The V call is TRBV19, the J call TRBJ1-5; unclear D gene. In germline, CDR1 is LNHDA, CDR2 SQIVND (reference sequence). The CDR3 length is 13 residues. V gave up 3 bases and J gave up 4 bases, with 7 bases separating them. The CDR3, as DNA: TGTGCCAGTAGTATCAACGGGAATCAGCCCCAGCATTTT. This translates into CASSINGNQPQHF.

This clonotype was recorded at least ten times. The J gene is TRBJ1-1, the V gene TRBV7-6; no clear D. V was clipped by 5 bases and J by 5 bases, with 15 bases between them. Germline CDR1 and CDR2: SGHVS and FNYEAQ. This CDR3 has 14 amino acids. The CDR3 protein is CASSPTSGTTEAFF. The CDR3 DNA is TGTGCCAGCAGCCCCACCTCAGGTACGACTGAAGCTTTCTTT.

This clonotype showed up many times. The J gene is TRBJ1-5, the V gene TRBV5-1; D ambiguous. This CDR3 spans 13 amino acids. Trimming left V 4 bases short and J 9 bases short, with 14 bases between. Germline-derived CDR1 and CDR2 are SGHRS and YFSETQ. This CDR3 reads CASSLSASGPQHF. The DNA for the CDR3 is TGCGCCAGCAGCCTGTCTGCCTCGGGGCCCCAGCATTTT.

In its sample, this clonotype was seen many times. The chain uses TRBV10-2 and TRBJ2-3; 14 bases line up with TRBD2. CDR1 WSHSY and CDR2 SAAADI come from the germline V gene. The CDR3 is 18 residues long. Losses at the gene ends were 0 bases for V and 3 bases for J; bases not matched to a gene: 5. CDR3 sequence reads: CASSESSTSGGATDTQYF. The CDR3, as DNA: TGCGCCAGCAGTGAGTCGTCGACTAGCGGGGGGGCTACAGATACGCAGTATTTT.

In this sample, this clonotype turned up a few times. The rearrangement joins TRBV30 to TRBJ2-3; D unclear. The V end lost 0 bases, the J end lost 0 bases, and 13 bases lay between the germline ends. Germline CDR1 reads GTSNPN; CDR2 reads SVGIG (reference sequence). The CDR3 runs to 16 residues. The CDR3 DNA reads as TGTGCCTGGAGTGTATCGGCCTGGCCTAGCACAGATACGCAGTATTTT. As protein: CAWSVSAWPSTDTQYF.

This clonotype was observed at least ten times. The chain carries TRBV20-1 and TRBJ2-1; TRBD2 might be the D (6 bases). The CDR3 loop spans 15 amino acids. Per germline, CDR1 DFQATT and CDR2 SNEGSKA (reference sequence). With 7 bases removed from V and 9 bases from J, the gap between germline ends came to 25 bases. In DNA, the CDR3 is TGCAGTGTCAGGACTCCGGGACTGAGAATAAGTGAGCAGTTCTTC. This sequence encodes CSVRTPGLRISEQFF.

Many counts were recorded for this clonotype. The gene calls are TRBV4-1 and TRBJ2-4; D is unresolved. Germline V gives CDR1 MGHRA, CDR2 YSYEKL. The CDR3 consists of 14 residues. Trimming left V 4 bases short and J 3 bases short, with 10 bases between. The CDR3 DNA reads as TGCGCCAGCAGCCTTGAGTTGAGCAAAAACATTCAGTACTTC. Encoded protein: CASSLELSKNIQYF.

The CDR3 bases are TGTGCCAGCAGTAGGCAGGCTCTTGAGGATACGCAGTATTTT. This gives the protein CASSRQALEDTQYF. The chain links TRBV6-1 to TRBJ2-3; no firm D call. Trimming shortened V by 5 bases and J by 6 bases, and 15 bases separated the two germline ends. CDR3 size: 14 residues. Germline V gives CDR1 MNHNS, CDR2 SASEGT.

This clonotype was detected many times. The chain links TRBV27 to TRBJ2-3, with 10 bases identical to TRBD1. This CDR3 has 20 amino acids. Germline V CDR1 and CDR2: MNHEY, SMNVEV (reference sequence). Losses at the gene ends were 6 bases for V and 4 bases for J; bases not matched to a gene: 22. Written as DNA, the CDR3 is TGTGCCAGCAGGCGATTACCGGGACAGGGGTCATGGTCCTTACCAGATACGCAGTATTTT. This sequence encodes CASRRLPGQGSWSLPDTQYF.

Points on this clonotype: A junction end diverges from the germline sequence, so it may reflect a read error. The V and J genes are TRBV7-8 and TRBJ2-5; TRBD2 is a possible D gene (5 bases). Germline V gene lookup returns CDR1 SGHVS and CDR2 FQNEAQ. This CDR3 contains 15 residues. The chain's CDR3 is CVSSLEGSLQETQYF. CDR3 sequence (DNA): TGTGTCAGCAGCTTAGAGGGCAGTCTCCAAGAGACCCAGTACTTC. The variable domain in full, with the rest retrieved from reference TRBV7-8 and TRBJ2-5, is GAGVSQSPRYKVAKRGQDVALRCDPISGHVSLFWYQQALGQGPEFLTYFQNEAQLDKSGLPSDRFFAERPEGSVSTLKIQRTQQEDSAVYLCVSSLEGSLQETQYFGPGTRLLVL.